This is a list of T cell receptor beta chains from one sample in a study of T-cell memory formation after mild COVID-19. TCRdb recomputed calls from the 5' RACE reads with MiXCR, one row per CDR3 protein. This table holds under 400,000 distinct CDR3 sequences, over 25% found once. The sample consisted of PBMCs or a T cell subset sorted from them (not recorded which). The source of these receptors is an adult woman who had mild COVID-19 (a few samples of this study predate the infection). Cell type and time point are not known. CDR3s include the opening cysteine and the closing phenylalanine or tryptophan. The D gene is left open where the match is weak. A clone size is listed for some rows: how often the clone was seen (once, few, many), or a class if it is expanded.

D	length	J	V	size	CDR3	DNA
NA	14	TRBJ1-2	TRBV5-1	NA	CASSPDPPAYGYTF	TGCGCCAGCAGCCCCGATCCCCCTGCTTATGGCTACACCTTC
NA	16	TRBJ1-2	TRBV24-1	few	CATSDPLRRAGDGYTF	TGTGCCACCAGTGATCCCCTCCGTCGGGCGGGGGATGGCTACACCTTC
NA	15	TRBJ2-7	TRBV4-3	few	CASSQDIGVSNEQYF	TGCGCCAGCAGCCAAGATATCGGCGTGAGCAACGAGCAGTACTTC
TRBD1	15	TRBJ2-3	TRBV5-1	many	CASRGPGQGTDTQYF	TGCGCCAGCCGCGGACCGGGACAGGGTACAGATACGCAGTATTTT
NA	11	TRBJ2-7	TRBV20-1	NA	CSASSAYEQYF	TGCAGTGCTAGTTCCGCCTACGAGCAGTACTTC
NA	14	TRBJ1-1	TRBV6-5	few	CASRMAGTNTEAFF	TGTGCCAGCAGAATGGCCGGGACGAACACTGAAGCTTTCTTT
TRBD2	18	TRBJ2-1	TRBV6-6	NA	CASSYGLAGDLPYNEQFF	TGTGCCAGCAGTTATGGTCTAGCGGGGGACCTTCCCTACAATGAGCAGTTCTTC
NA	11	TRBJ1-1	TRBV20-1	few	CSARTGPEAFF	TGCAGTGCTAGGACAGGCCCTGAAGCTTTCTTT
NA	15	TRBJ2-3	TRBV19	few	CASRYRQSSTDTQYF	TGTGCCAGTAGGTACAGACAGTCTAGCACAGATACGCAGTATTTT
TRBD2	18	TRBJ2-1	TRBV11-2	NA	CASSLWTSGGSSYNEQFF	TGTGCCAGCAGCTTATGGACTAGCGGGGGAAGCTCCTACAATGAGCAGTTCTTC
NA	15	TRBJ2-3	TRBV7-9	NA	CASSFPPTSTDTQYF	TGTGCCAGCAGCTTTCCGCCAACTAGCACAGATACGCAGTATTTT
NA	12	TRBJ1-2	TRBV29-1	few	CSVETRLGGYTF	TGCAGCGTTGAGACACGGCTAGGTGGCTACACCTTC
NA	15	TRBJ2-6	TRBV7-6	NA	CASSFSGSGANVLTF	TGTGCCAGCAGCTTTTCGGGTTCTGGGGCCAACGTCCTGACTTTC
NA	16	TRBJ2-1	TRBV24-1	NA	CATSDPGTSSYNEQFF	TGTGCCACCAGTGACCCCGGGACTTCCTCCTACAATGAGCAGTTCTTC
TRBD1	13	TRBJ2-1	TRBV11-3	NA	CASSSGQGYEQFF	TGTGCCAGCAGCTCGGGACAGGGGTATGAGCAGTTCTTC
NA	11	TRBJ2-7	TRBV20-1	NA	CSARKGYEQYF	TGCAGTGCTCGTAAGGGCTACGAGCAGTACTTC
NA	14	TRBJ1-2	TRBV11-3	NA	CASSSTTENYGYTF	TGTGCCAGCAGCTCCACGACAGAGAACTATGGCTACACCTTC
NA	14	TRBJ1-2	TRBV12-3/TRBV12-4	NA	CASSAAGINYGYTF	TGTGCCAGCAGTGCCGCTGGGATTAACTATGGCTACACCTTC
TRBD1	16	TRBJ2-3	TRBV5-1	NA	CASSLTGGAGTDTQYF	TGCGCCAGCAGCTTGACAGGGGGCGCCGGCACAGATACGCAGTATTTT
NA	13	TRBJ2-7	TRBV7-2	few	CASSPRTKEGQYF	TGTGCCAGCAGTCCACGGACAAAGGAAGGGCAGTACTTC
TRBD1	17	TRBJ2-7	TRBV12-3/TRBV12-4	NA	CASRKGGLEGVRLEQYF	TGTGCCAGCAGGAAAGGGGGCCTAGAAGGGGTGCGTCTCGAGCAGTACTTC
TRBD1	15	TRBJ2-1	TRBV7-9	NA	CASSWGQVEGNEQFF	TGTGCCAGCAGCTGGGGACAGGTCGAAGGCAATGAGCAGTTCTTC
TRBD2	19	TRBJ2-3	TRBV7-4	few	CASSWTSEARQLSTDTQYF	TGTGCCAGCAGCTGGACTAGCGAGGCACGCCAGCTAAGCACAGATACGCAGTATTTT
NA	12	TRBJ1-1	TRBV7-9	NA	CASSEDYTEAFF	TGTGCCAGCAGCGAAGATTACACTGAAGCTTTCTTT
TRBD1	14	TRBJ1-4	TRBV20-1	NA	CSAILQGRNEKLFF	TGCAGTGCTATCCTACAGGGGCGGAATGAAAAACTGTTTTTT
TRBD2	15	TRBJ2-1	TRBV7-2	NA	CASSLNGGGAIEQFF	TGTGCCAGCAGCTTAAATGGCGGGGGGGCCATTGAGCAGTTCTTC
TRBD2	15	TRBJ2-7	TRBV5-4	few	CASSSSGRAAYEQYF	TGTGCCAGCAGCTCTAGCGGGAGGGCCGCCTACGAGCAGTACTTC
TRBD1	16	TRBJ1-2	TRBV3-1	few	CASSQVSGQGNYGYTF	TGTGCCAGCAGCCAAGTTTCGGGACAGGGGAACTATGGCTACACCTTC
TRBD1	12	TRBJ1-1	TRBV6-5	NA	CASSRDRGEAFF	TGTGCCAGCAGCCGGGACAGGGGTGAAGCTTTCTTT
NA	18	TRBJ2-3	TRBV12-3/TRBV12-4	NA	CASSLAIIGLANTDTQYF	TGTGCCAGCAGTTTAGCAATAATCGGCCTAGCGAACACAGATACGCAGTATTTT
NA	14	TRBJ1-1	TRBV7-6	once	CASSLVIGETEAFF	TGTGCCAGCAGCTTAGTAATCGGGGAAACTGAAGCTTTCTTT
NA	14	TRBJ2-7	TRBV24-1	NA	CATSDAGQSYEQYF	TGTGCCACCAGTGATGCGGGACAGTCCTACGAGCAGTACTTC
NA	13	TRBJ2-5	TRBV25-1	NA	CASSESGSETQYF	TGTGCCAGCAGTGAATCAGGTTCGGAGACCCAGTACTTC
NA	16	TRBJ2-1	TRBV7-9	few	CASSLASAGRHNEQFF	TGTGCCAGCAGCTTAGCGTCGGCGGGCCGGCACAATGAGCAGTTCTTC
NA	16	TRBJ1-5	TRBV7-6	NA	CASSLEPAGNNQPQHF	TGTGCCAGCAGCTTAGAACCCGCAGGCAACAATCAGCCCCAGCATTTT
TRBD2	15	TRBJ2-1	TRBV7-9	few	CASSLSLAGVHEQFF	TGTGCCAGCAGCTTGTCTCTAGCGGGAGTACATGAGCAGTTCTTC
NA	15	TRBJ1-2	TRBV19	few	CASKRPSGSNYGYTF	TGTGCCAGTAAAAGGCCCTCCGGGTCGAACTATGGCTACACCTTC
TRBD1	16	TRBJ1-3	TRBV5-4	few	CASSLAGTVYGNTIYF	TGTGCCAGCAGCTTGGCGGGGACAGTTTATGGAAACACCATATATTTT
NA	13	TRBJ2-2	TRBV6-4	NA	CASSDVYTGELFF	TGTGCCAGCAGTGACGTATACACCGGGGAGCTGTTTTTT
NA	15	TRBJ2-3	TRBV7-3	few	CASSSSWGRTDTQYF	TGTGCCAGCAGCTCAAGCTGGGGGCGCACAGATACGCAGTATTTT
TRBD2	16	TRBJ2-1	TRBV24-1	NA	CATSDLAGGTYNEQFF	TGTGCCACCAGTGACTTAGCGGGAGGGACTTACAATGAGCAGTTCTTC
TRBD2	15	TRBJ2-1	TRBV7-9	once	CASSSGTRIYNEQFF	TGTGCCAGCAGCTCCGGGACTAGAATTTACAATGAGCAGTTCTTC
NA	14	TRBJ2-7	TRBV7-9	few	CASSLVAKGIGQYF	TGTGCCAGCAGCTTAGTAGCGAAAGGGATCGGGCAGTACTTC
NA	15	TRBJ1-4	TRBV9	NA	CASSGTGATNEKLFF	TGTGCCAGCAGCGGGACTGGGGCAACTAATGAAAAACTGTTTTTT
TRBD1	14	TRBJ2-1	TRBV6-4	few	CASSVGTDNNEQFF	TGTGCCAGCAGTGTGGGGACAGATAACAATGAGCAGTTCTTC
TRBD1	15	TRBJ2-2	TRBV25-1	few	CASSEVDRAAGELFF	TGTGCCAGCAGTGAGGTTGACAGGGCCGCCGGGGAGCTGTTTTTT